This TCR beta chain is from a study of T and B cells in COVID-19 patients. Study findings and constraints: No sequencing was yet done of CD4+, regulatory or CD8+ subsets, or of SARS-CoV-2-responsive or tetramer+ sorted cells.

CDR3 size: 14 residues. The junction had 8 bases not matched to a gene; V was cut back by 3 bases and J by 4 bases. Germline V gives CDR1 DFQATT, CDR2 SNEGSKA (reference sequence). Remarks on this clonotype: Its antigen is unidentified.

Multiplex PCR with BIOMED2 TRB-A/B primer pools amplified TRB rearrangements. TCRdb reprocessed the multiplex PCR reads with MiXCR, giving one entry per CDR3 protein. The sample yields around 9,000 distinct CDR3 sequences, approximately 30% seen once. From blood, about 240-550 ng of genomic DNA served as TRB template. The rearrangement uses TRBV20-1 and TRBJ2-7; TRBD1 matches 8 bases. The TCR originated in a human donor who had recovered from COVID-19. Sequencing input: blood. CDR3: CSASDRGSGYEQYF. In nucleotides, the CDR3 is TGCAGTGCTAGTGACAGGGGATCGGGTTACGAGCAGTACTTC.